Shown below are 28 T cell receptor beta chains from a single sample sequenced in a study of CD8 T cells in ankylosing spondylitis. No antigen is known for these receptors. Points from the study as a whole: Ankylosing spondylitis blood appeared to be characterized by a TCR beta motif of several highly homologous variants.

In TCRdb, the 5' RACE reads were re-called with MiXCR into one record per CDR3 protein. The sample holds around 770,000 distinct CDR3 sequences, 19% seen once. The sample consisted of blood, either unsorted or a sorted T cell fraction (not recorded which). Source of these receptors: a male donor with ankylosing spondylitis.

The chain links TRBV19 to TRBJ2-7; D possibly uses TRBD1 or TRBD2 (5 bases each). This CDR3 has 15 residues. The germline V and J ends were trimmed by 4 bases and 2 bases, with 15 bases remaining between them. Germline-derived CDR1 and CDR2 are LNHDA and SQIVND (reference sequence). CDR3 sequence (DNA): TGTGCCAGTAGTAACCCCGGGACGGGTACCTACGAGCAGTACTTC. Translating gives CASSNPGTGTYEQYF.

The rearrangement uses TRBV9 and TRBJ2-1; D uncertain. Germline CDR1 reads SGDLS; CDR2 reads YYNGEE. V lost 0 bases, J lost 0 bases, and 10 bases lay in between. The CDR3 spans 16 residues. The CDR3 DNA reads TGTGCCAGCAGCGTAGTCGGCAGTAGCTCCTACAATGAGCAGTTCTTC. Amino acids: CASSVVGSSSYNEQFF.

This chain uses TRBV29-1 with TRBJ2-1; tentatively, D is TRBD2 (6 bases). CDR3 length: 12 amino acids. CDR1 and CDR2 (germline): SQVTM, ANQGSEA. The V and J ends lost 4 bases and 4 bases respectively, with 8 bases between them. The chain's CDR3 is CSVVAAYNEQFF. The CDR3 DNA follows: TGCAGCGTTGTAGCGGCTTACAATGAGCAGTTCTTC.

This clonotype was detected once. The CDR3 DNA reads as TGTGCCAGCAGTCCCGACAGGCCCCACCGGTGGGGCGGCTACACCTTC. Translating it yields CASSPDRPHRWGGYTF. The chain joins TRBV27 to TRBJ1-2, with D possibly TRBD1 on 6 matching bases. Per germline, CDR1 MNHEY and CDR2 SMNVEV (reference sequence). Deletions cut 5 bases from V and 8 bases from J, with 24 bases between. This CDR3 contains 16 residues.

The genes are TRBV20-1 and TRBJ2-7; D may be TRBD2 (6 bases). Germline V gene lookup returns CDR1 DFQATT and CDR2 SNEGSKA (reference sequence). This CDR3 region has 14 residues. Trimming removed 5 bases from V and 3 bases from J, with 17 bases in between. The CDR3 protein is CSAVPQEGLYEQYF. The CDR3 nucleotides read TGCAGTGCTGTCCCCCAGGAGGGTCTCTACGAGCAGTACTTC.

This clonotype appeared a few times. The rearrangement uses TRBV29-1 and TRBJ2-7; D remains ambiguous. This CDR3 is 13 amino acids long. CDR1 SQVTM and CDR2 ANQGSEA come from the germline V gene. V was trimmed by 6 bases and J by 5 bases, leaving 17 bases between them. CDR3: CSVQRLPRDEQYF. The CDR3 DNA reads TGCAGCGTCCAAAGACTCCCTCGAGACGAGCAGTACTTC.

This sequence joins TRBV29-1 and TRBJ1-1; D possibly corresponds to TRBD1 (5 bases). Germline V gene lookup returns CDR1 SQVTM and CDR2 ANQGSEA. The V end was cut by 1 base, the J end by 1 base, with 13 bases between. The CDR3 runs to 15 residues. The CDR3 spells CSVEGVLGENTEAFF. The CDR3 nucleotides read TGCAGCGTTGAAGGGGTTCTAGGGGAGAACACTGAAGCTTTCTTT. The variable domain in full, completed from reference TRBV29-1 and TRBJ1-1, reads SAVISQKPSRDICQRGTSLTIQCQVDSQVTMMFWYRQQPGQSLTLIATANQGSEATYESGFVIDKFPISRPNLTFSTLTVSNMSPEDSSIYLCSVEGVLGENTEAFFGQGTRLTVV.

The chain carries TRBV20-1 and TRBJ2-1; 7 bases are shared with TRBD2. V was pared by 4 bases and J by 2 bases, with 5 bases of the junction left unmatched. This CDR3 is built from 14 residues. Germline assignment: CDR1 DFQATT and CDR2 SNEGSKA (reference sequence). The CDR3 nucleotides are TGCAGTGCTACCCTAGCGGACGCCTACAATGAGCAGTTCTTC. This gives the protein CSATLADAYNEQFF.

This clonotype was found a few times. The chain joins TRBV5-1 to TRBJ2-5, with D possibly TRBD2 on 6 matching bases. The CDR3 has 13 residues. Germline V lookup: CDR1 SGHRS, CDR2 YFSETQ. Deletions cut 4 bases from V and 8 bases from J, with 15 bases between. Written as DNA, the CDR3 is TGCGCCAGCAGCGCGGACTATCTGGGAACCCAGTACTTC. It specifies CASSADYLGTQYF.

This rearrangement joins TRBV6-1 to TRBJ2-1; perhaps TRBD1 as D (5 bases). This CDR3 region has 13 residues. CDR1 and CDR2 (germline): MNHNS, SASEGT. Trimming took 2 bases from V and 9 from J, leaving 11 bases between them. Here the CDR3 reads CASSEIRVGEQFF. CDR3 in DNA: TGTGCCAGCAGTGAAATCAGGGTGGGTGAGCAGTTCTTC.

For the CDR3, the DNA is TGCGCCAGCAGCCAAGTTAAGGCAGGCAACTACGAGCAGTACTTC. Encoded protein: CASSQVKAGNYEQYF. The chain combines TRBV4-1 with TRBJ2-7; D gene ambiguous. The CDR3 extends over 15 amino acids. With 1 base removed from V and 3 bases from J, the gap between germline ends came to 13 bases. Per germline, CDR1 MGHRA and CDR2 YSYEKL.

The genes are TRBV2 and TRBJ1-4, with TRBD1 matching 7 bases. Unmatched junction bases numbered 11, after V lost 8 bases and J lost 2 bases. This CDR3 region has 16 residues. Germline V CDR1 and CDR2: SNHLY, FYNNEI. The CDR3 loop reads CASREFTGVTNEKLFF. The CDR3 region has the DNA TGTGCCAGCCGAGAGTTTACAGGGGTGACTAATGAAAAACTGTTTTTT.

On this clonotype: A read error may account for a junction end that differs from germline. The gene calls are TRBV20-1 and TRBJ1-4; TRBD1 is a possible D gene (5 bases). Looked up from germline, CDR1 is DFQATT and CDR2 is SNEGSKA (reference sequence). This CDR3 has 13 residues. CDR3 amino acids: CSAGDRTNEKLFF. The CDR3 nucleotides are TGCAGTGCTGGAGACAGAACTAATGAAAAACTGTTTTTT.

This clonotype has more than one count but fewer than ten. J is TRBJ1-2 and V is TRBV12-3 or TRBV12-4; D unresolved. The CDR3 is made up of 12 amino acids. Trimming removed 3 bases at V and 8 bases at J, with 10 bases between. The CDR3 sequence: CASSFGVGGYTF. In DNA, the CDR3 is TGTGCCAGCAGTTTCGGGGTGGGGGGCTACACCTTC.

The chain couples TRBV5-1 to TRBJ1-1; D may be TRBD1 (6 bases). Trimming took 0 bases from V and 1 from J, leaving 10 bases between them. Germline CDR1 is SGHRS and CDR2 is YFSETQ. This CDR3 spans 15 amino acids. The CDR3 reads CASSLAGTQNTEAFF. The CDR3 DNA reads TGCGCCAGCAGCTTGGCCGGGACACAGAACACTGAAGCTTTCTTT.

The rearrangement links TRBV12-3 or TRBV12-4 to TRBJ2-1; 11 bases align to TRBD2. The J segment lost 7 bases and the V segment lost 7 bases, leaving 9 bases of the junction unmatched. CDR3 length: 15 residues. Here the CDR3 reads CASIKTSGVGNEQFF. In DNA form, the CDR3 reads TGTGCCAGCATCAAGACTAGCGGGGTGGGTAATGAGCAGTTCTTC.

The chain couples TRBV18 to TRBJ1-1; TRBD1 matches at 8 bases. CDR1 is KGHSH, CDR2 LQKENI, per germline. This CDR3 has 14 residues. V gave up 8 bases and J gave up 4 bases; unmatched junction bases: 9. The CDR3, as DNA: TGTGCCAGCCGAGGGGGAACAGGGGGCACTGAAGCTTTCTTT. This translates into CASRGGTGGTEAFF.

This clonotype has just a few counts. The rearrangement joins TRBV12-3 or TRBV12-4 to TRBJ1-4, with D tentatively TRBD1 (5 bases). V was trimmed by 8 bases and J by 8 bases, leaving 18 bases between them. The CDR3 length is 14 residues. The CDR3 loop is CASASGDEWEKLFF. The CDR3 DNA follows: TGTGCCAGCGCGAGCGGGGACGAATGGGAAAAACTGTTTTTT.

This clonotype turned up a few times. V is TRBV4-1 and J is TRBJ2-5; perhaps D is TRBD1 or TRBD2 (5 bases each). This CDR3 is 15 amino acids long. V gave up 3 bases and J gave up 2 bases, with 13 bases separating them. Germline V gene data show CDR1 as MGHRA and CDR2 as YSYEKL. DNA of the CDR3: TGCGCCAGCAGCCAGGTACCGGGACGACAAGAGACCCAGTACTTC. Translated: CASSQVPGRQETQYF.

The rearrangement uses TRBV20-1 and TRBJ2-1, with 11 bases identical to TRBD2. CDR1 and CDR2 from the germline V gene are DFQATT and SNEGSKA (reference sequence). V shed 3 bases, J shed 6 bases, and the junction held 7 bases outside the gene matches. The CDR3 runs 15 residues. The CDR3 sequence: CSASPIAGGLNEQFF. The DNA for the CDR3 is TGCAGTGCTAGCCCAATAGCGGGAGGGCTCAATGAGCAGTTCTTC.

This clonotype has only a few counts. This sequence joins TRBV12-3 or TRBV12-4 and TRBJ1-6, with D perhaps matching TRBD1 (5 bases). V was trimmed by 6 bases and J by 5 bases, leaving 14 bases between them. The CDR3 is made up of 15 amino acids. The CDR3 loop reads CASRSRDGNNSPLHF. The CDR3 DNA reads TGTGCCAGCAGGTCCCGGGACGGGAATAATTCACCCCTCCACTTT.

J is TRBJ2-3 and V is TRBV5-6; D not certain. This CDR3 comprises 15 residues. Germline CDR1 SGHDT, CDR2 YYEEEE. Trimming pared 2 bases from V and 2 bases from J, leaving 12 bases between. CDR3: CASSLGPSSTDTQYF. The CDR3 DNA follows: TGTGCCAGCAGCTTAGGGCCCTCCTCCACAGATACGCAGTATTTT.

The chain employs TRBV2 and TRBJ1-1; D may be TRBD1 (5 bases). CDR3 length equals 14 residues. Per the germline V gene, CDR1 is SNHLY and CDR2 is FYNNEI. The V gene lost 3 bases and the J gene lost 5 bases, with 13 bases spanning the gap. The chain's CDR3 is CASSDEGILTEAFF. The CDR3 region has the DNA TGTGCCAGCAGTGACGAGGGGATTTTAACTGAAGCTTTCTTT.

This clonotype was picked up a small number of times. The V call is TRBV12-3 or TRBV12-4, the J call TRBJ1-2; D gene ambiguous. CDR3 length equals 12 residues. V lost 9 bases and J lost 4, with 12 bases in between. CDR3 loop: CASFGSVYGYTF. The CDR3 nucleotides are TGTGCCAGTTTTGGGTCTGTCTATGGCTACACCTTC.

This clonotype occurred many times. V usage is TRBV4-3 and J usage is TRBJ2-1; D ambiguous. This CDR3 comprises 15 residues. V lost 0 bases and J lost 11, with 17 bases in between. Germline V gene data show CDR1 as LGHNA and CDR2 as YSLEER. The CDR3 region is CASSQDLINLSQQFF. Here the CDR3 DNA reads TGCGCCAGCAGCCAAGATCTCATAAACCTATCCCAGCAGTTCTTC.

V is TRBV12-3 or TRBV12-4 and J is TRBJ1-2; D gene uncertain. V lost 3 bases, J lost 3 bases, and 11 bases lay in between. The CDR3 has 14 amino acids. The CDR3 nucleotides are TGTGCCAGCAGTTTCCAGGACCTCCACTATGGCTACACCTTC. Residues: CASSFQDLHYGYTF.

In this sample, this clonotype turned up a few times. The chain recombines TRBV29-1 with TRBJ2-5, with 7 bases matching TRBD2. There are 15 residues in the CDR3. V lost 4 bases and J lost 3; bases outside the gene matches: 11. The V gene's germline CDR1 is SQVTM and CDR2 ANQGSEA. The chain's CDR3 is CSVVGRAGVEETQYF. DNA for the CDR3: TGCAGCGTTGTCGGCCGCGCGGGAGTGGAAGAGACCCAGTACTTC.

The table lists this clonotype with a few counts. The V and J genes are TRBV7-6 and TRBJ2-5; the D gene is possibly TRBD2 (6 bases). Per germline, CDR1 SGHVS and CDR2 FNYEAQ. This CDR3 is 13 amino acids long. V lost 5 bases, J lost 11 bases, and 18 bases lay in between. CDR3 protein: CASSKSASGPQYF. CDR3 bases: TGTGCCAGCAGCAAGTCAGCAAGCGGGCCGCAGTACTTC. The complete variable domain, with remaining parts taken from reference TRBV7-6 and TRBJ2-5, reads GAGVSQSPRYKVTKRGQDVALRCDPISGHVSLYWYRQALGQGPEFLTYFNYEAQQDKSGLPNDRFSAERPEGSISTLTIQRTEQRDSAMYRCASSKSASGPQYFGPGTRLLVL.